What follows are 24 T cell receptor beta chains derived from one specimen sequenced in a study of T cells in women clearing cervical HPV infection. Repertoires were generated with immunoSEQ multiplex PCR, while TCRdb's copy carries only in-frame clones and drops some. The sample features roughly 19,000 clones, with over 6.5% in its top ten. Input material: blood buffy coat. The receptors shown here come from a woman between 18 and 69 years old with a cervical HPV16 infection that either progressed to CIN3+ or cleared (not recorded which).

With regard to this clone: From the germline J gene comes the end of the CDR3, since the read stops 3 residues before it. The genes are TRBV10-3 and TRBJ2-1; 13 positions match TRBD2. This CDR3 comprises 15 residues. Germline V gene data show CDR1 as ENHRY and CDR2 as SYGVKD. V gave up 5 bases and J gave up 8 bases; unmatched junction bases: 6. The covered CDR3 bases are TGTGCCATCAGTTCGGGACTAGCGGGAAACTATGAG. Protein product: CAISSGLAGNYE. The full CDR3 sequence reads CAISSGLAGNYEQFF.

A note on this clone: The sequenced fragment ends 3 residues before the CDR3 boundary, so the rest is inferred from the germline J gene. The gene calls are TRBV6-2 or TRBV6-3 and TRBJ2-5; 11 bases are shared with TRBD2. Germline V lookup: CDR1 MNHEY, CDR2 SVGEGT. V lost 7 bases and J lost 3; bases outside the gene matches: 7. The CDR3 contains 15 residues. The CDR3 sequence is CASTKGLAAKETQYF. Partial CDR3 DNA: TGTGCCAGCACCAAGGGACTAGCGGCAAAAGAGACC.

On this clone itself: The read ends 3 residues early relative to the CDR3; the germline J gene fills the gap. The chain carries TRBV13 and TRBJ1-1; the match to TRBD1 covers 7 bases. The CDR3 runs to 14 residues. In germline, CDR1 is PRHDT, CDR2 FYEKMQ (reference sequence). Trimming took 5 bases from V and 0 from J; bases not matched to a gene: 3. CDR3 DNA (partial): TGTGCCAGCAGCCCTCAGGGGGTGAACACTGAA. Translating gives CASSPQGVNTE. The full CDR3 protein is CASSPQGVNTEAFF.

In the case of this clone: The CDR3 end falls 3 residues outside the read, so it is completed with the germline J gene. V gene TRBV28 combines with J gene TRBJ2-3; 11 bases agree with TRBD2. Germline values: CDR1 MDHEN, CDR2 SYDVKM. This CDR3 has 15 residues. The CDR3 is CASSGLAGNQETQYF. Partial CDR3 DNA: TGTGCCAGCAGCGGACTAGCGGGTAACCAAGAGACG.

The sequenced CDR3 bases are TGTGCCAGCAGCCCTTCAGGAGGGGGCGGAGAAGAAAAA. Amino acid sequence: CASSPSGGGGEEK. The entire CDR3 protein is CASSPSGGGGEEKLFF. The chain employs TRBV7-8 and TRBJ1-4, with 7 positions matching TRBD1. The sequence runs out 3 residues before the end of the CDR3; the remainder is reconstructed from the germline J gene. The germline gives CDR1 SGHVS, CDR2 FQNEAQ. This CDR3 comprises 16 residues. V was clipped by 5 bases and J by 8 bases; unmatched bases: 14.

Details on this clone: The CDR3 end is not reached by the read, which stops 3 residues before it; the germline J gene fills it in. The genes are TRBV6-2 or TRBV6-3 and TRBJ1-5, with 8 bases matching TRBD1. There are 17 residues in the CDR3. V was clipped by 7 bases and J by 4 bases; unmatched bases: 15. The germline CDR1 and CDR2 sequences are MNHEY and SVGEGT. The CDR3: CASTSPGARGPNQPQHF. CDR3 DNA, as far as it was read: TGTGCCAGCACCTCCCCAGGTGCCAGGGGGCCAAATCAGCCC.

Of note for this clone: The read ends 3 residues before the CDR3 terminus; that terminus is restored from the germline J gene. The chain has TRBV10-3 and TRBJ1-6; the match to TRBD1 covers 10 bases. CDR3 length: 13 residues. Germline assignment: CDR1 ENHRY and CDR2 SYGVKD. The V and J ends lost 6 bases and 10 bases, in that order; junction bases with no gene match: 3. Partial CDR3 DNA: TGTGCCATCAGCGACAGGGGGCTGTCACCC. It specifies CAISDRGLSP. The whole CDR3 sequence reads CAISDRGLSPLHF.

About this clone itself: The read halts 3 residues ahead of the CDR3 end, with the missing end drawn from the germline J gene. The chain recombines TRBV28 with TRBJ1-2; D is uncertain. The germline V gene encodes CDR1 MDHEN and CDR2 SYDVKM. This CDR3 contains 14 residues. The sequenced part of the CDR3 DNA is TGTGCCAGCAGTTTAGTTGCGGGCCGCTACGAC. Its translation is CASSLVAGRYD. The whole CDR3 sequence is CASSLVAGRYDYTF.

With regard to this clone: The read terminates 3 residues ahead of where the CDR3 ends, so the germline J gene completes it. The chain employs TRBV11-3 and TRBJ1-2; 7 positions match TRBD1. Germline CDR1 reads SGHNT; CDR2 reads YENEEA. With V trimmed by 5 bases and J by 2 bases, 8 bases remained unmatched. The CDR3 length is 15 residues. This CDR3 reads CASSAPRGKNYGYTF. The sequenced part of the CDR3 DNA is TGTGCCAGCAGCGCACCCAGGGGGAAGAACTATGGC. The variable domain in full, with the rest retrieved from reference TRBV11-3 and TRBJ1-2, is EAGVVQSPRYKIIEKKQPVAFWCNPISGHNTLYWYLQNLGQGPELLIRYENEEAVDDSQLPKDRFSAERLKGVDSTLKIQPAELGDSAVYLCASSAPRGKNYGYTFGSGTRLTVV.

As to this clone: The CDR3 end is not reached by the read, which stops 3 residues before it; the germline J gene fills it in. The chain links TRBV7-2 to TRBJ2-2; maybe TRBD1 (5 bases). V was pared by 5 bases and J by 5 bases, with 9 bases between. The V gene's germline CDR1 is SGHTA and CDR2 FQGNSA. The CDR3 has 13 residues. The CDR3 reads CASSATVTGELFF. The CDR3 bases that were read are TGTGCCAGCAGCGCGACAGTTACCGGGGAG.

A note on this clone: The DNA ends 3 residues before the CDR3 does, and the rest of the CDR3 is filled in from the germline J gene. V usage is TRBV2 and J usage is TRBJ1-2; D ambiguous. Germline values: CDR1 SNHLY, CDR2 FYNNEI. The CDR3 is made up of 17 amino acids. The CDR3 loop reads CASSPRLAGDFTDTYTF. The CDR3 bases that were read are TGTGCCAGCAGCCCCCGACTAGCGGGAGACTTCACAGATACC.

Notes on this clone: Read coverage stops 3 residues before the CDR3 terminus; the germline J gene supplies the remainder. The chain is built from TRBV7-9 and TRBJ1-2; tentative D call: TRBD1 (6 bases). The CDR3 is 12 amino acids. CDR1 is SEHNR and CDR2 is FQNEAQ in the germline V gene (reference sequence). V dropped 3 bases and J dropped 6 bases, with 8 bases sitting between them. CDR3 sequence: CASSFNRDGYTF. The CDR3 DNA, read in part, is TGTGCCAGCAGCTTTAACAGGGATGGC.

Points on this clone: The read falls 3 residues short of the CDR3 end, and the missing part is taken from the germline J gene. The J gene is TRBJ2-2, the V gene TRBV5-1; 7 nucleotides line up with TRBD2. CDR3 length: 16 residues. The V gene end was trimmed by 5 bases and the J gene end by 0 bases; junction bases not matched to a gene: 7. CDR1 and CDR2 (germline): SGHRS, YFSETQ. Here the CDR3 reads CASRTGREPNTGELFF. The CDR3 DNA, read in part, is TGCGCCAGCAGGACGGGGAGGGAGCCGAACACCGGGGAG.

Comment on this clone: Read sequence stops 3 residues before the CDR3 end, and the germline J gene provides the missing end. V is TRBV19 and J is TRBJ1-2; 8 bases map to TRBD1. V was clipped by 5 bases and J by 3 bases; unmatched bases: 5. The CDR3 has 14 residues. Germline CDR1 LNHDA, CDR2 SQIVND (reference sequence). The DNA read from the CDR3 is TGTGCCAGTAGTGTCAGGGGGCGCGACTATGGC. This translates into CASSVRGRDYG. The whole CDR3 sequence is CASSVRGRDYGYTF.

With respect to this clone: The read terminates 3 residues ahead of where the CDR3 ends, so the germline J gene completes it. The V gene is TRBV19, the J gene TRBJ2-6, with 10 bases fitting TRBD1. The CDR3 runs 17 residues. V lost 5 bases and J lost 2; bases outside the gene matches: 6. The germline V gene encodes CDR1 LNHDA and CDR2 SQIVND (reference sequence). The CDR3: CASSGRDRGTGANVLTF. CDR3 DNA (partial): TGTGCCAGTAGTGGCCGGGACAGGGGAACTGGGGCCAACGTC.

As regards this clone: The CDR3 end lies 3 residues beyond the end of the read and is filled in from the germline J gene. V and J are TRBV12-3 or TRBV12-4 and TRBJ2-7, with TRBD2 identical over 8 bases. CDR3 size: 16 residues. The V and J ends lost 2 bases and 6 bases, in that order; junction bases with no gene match: 12. The covered CDR3 bases are TGTGCCAGCAGTTTATCCGGCGGGAGGAGTTTCGGCGAG. Translating gives CASSLSGGRSFGE. The full CDR3 reads CASSLSGGRSFGEQYF.

Measured by frequency, this clone is medium-sized. The read halts 3 residues ahead of the CDR3 end, with the missing end drawn from the germline J gene. The rearrangement joins TRBV5-1 to TRBJ1-5, with unresolved D. Germline loops: CDR1 SGHRS, CDR2 YFSETQ. The CDR3 has 14 residues. V was trimmed by 5 bases and J by 7 bases, leaving 16 bases between them. The CDR3 bases that were read are TGCGCCAGCAGTTTTGTAGGAGAAGGGCAGCCC. Translating gives CASSFVGEGQP. The complete CDR3 protein is CASSFVGEGQPQHF.

A word on this clone: From the germline J gene comes the end of the CDR3, since the read stops 3 residues before it. The chain combines TRBV28 with TRBJ2-7, with D tentatively TRBD2 (6 bases). The CDR3 consists of 13 residues. V was pared by 4 bases and J by 4 bases, with 11 bases between. Germline V gene lookup returns CDR1 MDHEN and CDR2 SYDVKM. The DNA read from the CDR3 is TGTGCCAGCAGTTCCTGGGGGGTGTACGAG. It translates to CASSSWGVYE. The full CDR3 sequence reads CASSSWGVYEQYF.

For this clone: The read stops 3 residues short of the end of the CDR3; the missing end is completed from the germline J gene. The chain couples TRBV7-6 to TRBJ1-2, with 7 bases that match TRBD1. Germline loops: CDR1 SGHVS, CDR2 FNYEAQ. CDR3 length: 16 residues. J gave up 4 bases and V 2 bases, and 10 bases lay outside the gene matches. CDR3 residues: CASSLPGTTGAYGYTF. The sequenced part of the CDR3 DNA is TGTGCCAGCAGCTTACCAGGCACAACAGGGGCCTATGGC. The whole variable domain, remainder taken from reference TRBV7-6 and TRBJ1-2, is GAGVSQSPRYKVTKRGQDVALRCDPISGHVSLYWYRQALGQGPEFLTYFNYEAQQDKSGLPNDRFSAERPEGSISTLTIQRTEQRDSAMYRCASSLPGTTGAYGYTFGSGTRLTVV.

For this clone: Sequencing ends 3 residues short of the CDR3 end; the germline J gene provides the rest. The chain joins TRBV18 to TRBJ1-4, with D tentatively TRBD1 (5 bases). Germline CDR1 and CDR2: KGHSH and LQKENI. The CDR3 has 15 residues. CDR3 DNA (partial): TGTGCCAGCTCACCAGTGGGGGGGGTGGATTCACCA. This encodes CASSPVGGVDSP. The CDR3 in its entirety is CASSPVGGVDSPLFF.

Points on this clone: The CDR3 extends 3 residues past the end of the read, so its final part is completed from the germline J gene. The rearrangement links TRBV20-1 to TRBJ1-1; 7 bases agree with TRBD1. V shed 4 bases and J 3 bases; nucleotides not matched to a gene: 8. CDR3 length: 14 amino acids. The germline CDR1 and CDR2 sequences are DFQATT and SNEGSKA (reference sequence). The part of the CDR3 DNA that was read is TGCAGTGCTATCCGGACAGGTCGGGACACTGAA. It translates to CSAIRTGRDTE. The entire CDR3 sequence reads CSAIRTGRDTEAFF.

A remark on this clone: The CDR3 end lies 3 residues beyond the end of the read and is filled in from the germline J gene. J is TRBJ2-5 and V is TRBV27, with TRBD1 matching over 8 bases. Germline CDR1 is MNHEY and CDR2 is SMNVEV (reference sequence). The CDR3 runs to 16 residues. J gave up 3 bases and V 4 bases, and 10 bases lay outside the gene matches. The CDR3 reads CASSSPGQAAKETQYF. The DNA read from the CDR3 is TGTGCCAGCAGTTCCCCGGGACAGGCCGCGAAAGAGACC.

The CDR3 loop is CASSLSSSAGTGHNQPQHF. The DNA read from the CDR3 is TGTGCCAGCTCACTATCCTCCAGTGCCGGGACAGGCCACAATCAGCCC. The chain carries TRBV18 and TRBJ1-5, with 8 bases identical to TRBD1. The read terminates 3 residues before the CDR3 end, so the remaining end is supplied by the germline J gene. The CDR3 runs 19 residues. The V and J ends lost 4 bases and 3 bases, in that order; junction bases with no gene match: 17. The V gene's germline CDR1 is KGHSH and CDR2 LQKENI.

The CDR3 DNA, read in part, is TGTGCCAGCAGCACGAACAGACCCAATCAGCCC. This codes for CASSTNRPNQP. The complete CDR3 sequence is CASSTNRPNQPQHF. The chain employs TRBV7-2 and TRBJ1-5; D unresolved. The read comes to an end 3 residues before the CDR3 does, leaving the germline J gene to fill in the end. CDR1 SGHTA and CDR2 FQGNSA come from the germline V gene. V lost 5 bases to trimming and J lost 3 bases, with 11 bases between them. The CDR3 extends over 14 amino acids.